One and the same sample provided the 3 T cell receptor beta chains below, sequenced in a study of shared clonotypes between healthy human individuals. Libraries were prepared by immunoSEQ multiplex PCR; TCRdb keeps only in-frame clonotypes and omits some of them. Of roughly 1.5 million clones listed, about 98% are singletons. Sequencing was performed on naive CD4+ T cells sorted from blood. Subset described: CD45RA+ positively selected. The receptors were gathered from a man younger than 45 in good health.

Turning to this clone: Other DNA sequences from this sample encode an identical CDR3 as well. The chain employs TRBV10-1 and TRBJ2-1, with 7 bases fitting TRBD2. Germline V CDR1 and CDR2: WNHNN, SYGVQD (reference sequence). This CDR3 comprises 16 residues. V dropped 0 bases and J dropped 2; count of bases not matched to a gene: 4. The CDR3 sequence is CASSESRLAAYNEQFF. DNA for the CDR3: TGCGCCAGCAGTGAGTCGAGGCTAGCGGCCTACAATGAGCAGTTCTTC.

This chain connects TRBV10-2 to TRBJ2-5; TRBD1 aligns across 8 bases. Losses at the gene ends were 2 bases for V and 5 bases for J; bases not matched to a gene: 7. The CDR3 totals 15 residues. Per the germline V gene, CDR1 is WSHSY and CDR2 is SAAADI. The CDR3 sequence is CASSEPRTGRETQYF. CDR3 bases: TGCGCCAGCAGTGAGCCAAGGACAGGGAGGGAGACCCAGTACTTC.

This sequence joins TRBV7-7 and TRBJ2-6, with D unresolved. This CDR3 is built from 13 residues. The germline V gene encodes CDR1 SSHAT and CDR2 FNYEAQ (reference sequence). Trimming stripped 0 bases from V and 3 bases from J, with 0 bases between. CDR3 nucleotide sequence: TGTGCCAGCAGCTTAGCTGGGGCCAACGTCCTGACTTTC. It is translated as CASSLAGANVLTF.